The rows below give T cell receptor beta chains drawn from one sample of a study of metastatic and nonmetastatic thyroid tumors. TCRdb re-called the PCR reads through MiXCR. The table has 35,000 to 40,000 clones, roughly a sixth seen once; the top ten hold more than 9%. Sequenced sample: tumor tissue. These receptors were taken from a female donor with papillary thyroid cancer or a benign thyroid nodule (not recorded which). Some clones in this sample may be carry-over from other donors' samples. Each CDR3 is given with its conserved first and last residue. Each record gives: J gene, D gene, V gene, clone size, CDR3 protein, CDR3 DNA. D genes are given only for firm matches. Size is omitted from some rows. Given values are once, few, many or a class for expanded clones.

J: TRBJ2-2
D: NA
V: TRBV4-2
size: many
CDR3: CASSQGARDTGELFF
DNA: TGTGCCAGCAGCCAAGGAGCACGCGACACCGGGGAGCTGTTTTTT

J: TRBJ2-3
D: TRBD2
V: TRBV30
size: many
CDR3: CAFNLAGRDTQYF
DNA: TGTGCCTTTAATCTAGCGGGACGAGATACGCAGTATTTT

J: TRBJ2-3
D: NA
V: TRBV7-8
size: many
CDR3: CASSSARADTQYF
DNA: TGTGCCAGCAGCTCAGCCCGAGCAGATACGCAGTATTTT

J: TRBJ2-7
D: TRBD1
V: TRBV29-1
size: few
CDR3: CRVDRGSAYEQYF
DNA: TGCAGAGTCGACAGGGGGAGCGCCTACGAGCAGTACTTC

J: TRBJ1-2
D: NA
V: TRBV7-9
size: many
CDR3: CASSLETGNYGYTF
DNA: TGTGCCAGCAGCTTAGAAACAGGGAACTATGGCTACACCTTC

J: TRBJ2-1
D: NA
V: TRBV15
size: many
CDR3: CATSRTDRYNEQFF
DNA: TGTGCCACCAGCAGAACGGACAGATACAATGAGCAGTTCTTC

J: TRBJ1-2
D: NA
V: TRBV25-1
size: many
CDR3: CASSRYGLDYGYTF
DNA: TGTGCCAGCAGTCGGTATGGGTTGGACTATGGCTACACCTTC

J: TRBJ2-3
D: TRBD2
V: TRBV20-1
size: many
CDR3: CSASRAGVFGQYF
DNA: TGCAGTGCCTCCCGGGCGGGAGTTTTCGGGCAGTATTTT

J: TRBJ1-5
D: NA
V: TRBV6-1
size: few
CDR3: CASRAPNQPQHF
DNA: TGTGCCAGCAGAGCCCCTAATCAGCCCCAGCATTTT

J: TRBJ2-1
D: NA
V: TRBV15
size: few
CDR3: CTTSRDRGPDEQFF
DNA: TGTACCACCAGCAGAGACCGTGGACCCGATGAGCAGTTCTTC

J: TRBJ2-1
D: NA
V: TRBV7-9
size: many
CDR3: CASRSPLGRQDSYNEQFF
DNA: TGTGCCAGCAGATCACCCCTAGGGCGTCAAGACTCCTACAATGAGCAGTTCTTC

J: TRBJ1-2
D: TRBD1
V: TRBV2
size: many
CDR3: CASSDRGNYGYTF
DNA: TGTGCCAGCAGTGACAGGGGGAACTATGGCTACACCTTC

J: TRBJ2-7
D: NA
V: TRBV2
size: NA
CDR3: CTTEQEIRGSEQYF
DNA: TGTACCACCGAGCAAGAGATCAGGGGCAGCGAGCAGTACTTC

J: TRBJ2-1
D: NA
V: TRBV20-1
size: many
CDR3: CSASGLVNEQFF
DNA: TGCAGTGCTAGTGGTCTCGTCAATGAGCAGTTCTTC

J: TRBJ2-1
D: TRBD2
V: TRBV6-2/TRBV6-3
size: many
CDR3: CASSYNSAGVPWRQFF
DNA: TGTGCCAGCAGTTACAACTCGGCGGGAGTGCCGTGGAGGCAGTTCTTC

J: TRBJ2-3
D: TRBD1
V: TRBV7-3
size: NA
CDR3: CASSRHGQGAADTQYF
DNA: TGTGCCAGCAGCCGTCACGGACAGGGGGCGGCAGATACGCAGTATTTT